This TCR beta chain appears in the sequencing data of a study of blood T cell repertoires in COVID-19. Turning to the study itself: COVID-19 samples from acute and convalescent phases originated in the United States, Italy and Spain. T cells, B-cell-depleted T cells, or PBMCs supplied cDNA or gDNA.

Under the authors' procedure: Reference gene primer amplification gave estimated nucleated cell counts. Sequencing was performed with immunoSEQ multiplex PCR; in TCRdb, only in-frame clones are kept and a portion is missing. D and trimming were read from the DNA, whereas the V and J calls and clone size are those reported in that table. This table holds about 260,000 clones, over 70% found once. Trimming removed 6 bases from V and 8 bases from J, with 8 bases in between. This CDR3 has 11 residues. Germline CDR1 LNHDA, CDR2 SQIVND (reference sequence). The TCR originated in a woman aged 40-49 years who had recovered from COVID-19. Sequences were obtained from peripheral blood. The chain uses TRBV19 and TRBJ2-1; TRBD2 might be the D (5 bases). CDR3 in DNA: TGTGCCAGTAGACGAGCGGATGAGCAGTTCTTC. This gives the protein CASRRADEQFF.